This entry is about one T cell receptor beta chain. Its antigen remains unidentified. The same CDR3 can be traced to other DNA sequences in this sample. The data derive from a study of Ad26.COV2.S vaccination and SARS-CoV-2 variants. Study information: Donor got 5x10^10 or 1x10^11 viral particles of Ad26.COV2.S.

Sequencing was performed with immunoSEQ multiplex PCR; in TCRdb, only in-frame clones are kept and a portion is missing. The table lists around 320,000 clones, around 86% of them singletons. Germline V lookup: CDR1 LGHNT, CDR2 FRNRAP. There are 14 residues in the CDR3. V lost 1 base, J lost 8 bases, and 4 bases stayed unmatched. Study-wide results and caveats: There was reportedly substantial breadth in spike-specific CD8+ and CD4+ T cell responses after vaccination. Non-spike TCR breadth was similar in vaccine and placebo recipients.

Treatment in this sample: around 19 received Ad26.COV2.S at low or high dose, single or two shots; roughly five received placebo; per-sample allocation not given. Samples analyzed were those drawn on day 63 after the first vaccine or placebo injection. Vaccination employed an Ad26 vector expressing the Wuhan-strain SARS-CoV-2 spike. This material consisted of peripheral blood, taken in a trial of Ad26.COV2.S vaccine versus placebo. The chain recombines TRBV12-5 with TRBJ1-4, with 7 bases that match TRBD1. The clonotype originates from a person between 18 and 60 years old who received the Ad26.COV2.S COVID-19 vaccine or a placebo. CDR3 DNA: TGTGCTAGTGGTTTGGGACAGGGCCGGGAAAAACTGTTTTTT. Its translation is CASGLGQGREKLFF.